The rows below give T cell receptor beta chains drawn from one sample of a study of CD8+CD57+ T cells in acquired aplastic anemia. TCRdb used MiXCR to reprocess the reads, holding one entry per CDR3 protein. The data contain tens of thousands of distinct CDR3 sequences, just over 70% of them singletons. Material: sorted CD4+, CD8+, or CD8+CD57+ T cells (not recorded which) from PBMCs. Every receptor here comes from a human donor with aplastic anemia. CDR3s include the opening cysteine and the closing phenylalanine or tryptophan. The order of the fields is clone size, D gene, V gene, J gene, CDR3 DNA, CDR3 protein. The D gene is left open where the match is weak. Size values are once, few and many counts, or a class for expanded clones, and some rows have none.

size: .; D: .; V: TRBV7-2; J: TRBJ2-3; DNA: TGTGCCAGCAGCCCGCAGACGACAGATACGCAGTATTTT; CDR3: CASSPQTTDTQYF
size: .; D: TRBD1; V: TRBV29-1; J: TRBJ2-7; DNA: TGCAGCGTCGACCCGGGACAGGGGCGTTACGAGCAGTACTTC; CDR3: CSVDPGQGRYEQYF
size: .; D: TRBD1; V: TRBV27; J: TRBJ1-2; DNA: TGTGCCAGCAGTCAAGACAGGGGGAGCCTAACTAACTATGGCTACGCCTTC; CDR3: CASSQDRGSLTNYGYAF
size: few; D: TRBD2; V: TRBV5-1; J: TRBJ2-3; DNA: TGCGCCAGCAGCTTGGAAGGACTAGCAGTTGTAGATACGCAGTATTTT; CDR3: CASSLEGLAVVDTQYF
size: .; D: .; V: TRBV7-9; J: TRBJ2-1; DNA: TGTGCCAGCAGCGTTGACTGGGACAATGAGCAGTTCTTC; CDR3: CASSVDWDNEQFF
size: .; D: .; V: TRBV20-1; J: TRBJ1-1; DNA: TGCAGTGCTACGGCCGACAACACTGAAGCTTTCTTT; CDR3: CSATADNTEAFF
size: many; D: TRBD1; V: TRBV7-9; J: TRBJ2-7; DNA: TGTGCCAGCAGCACGGACAGGGCCTCCTACGAGCAGTACTTC; CDR3: CASSTDRASYEQYF
size: many; D: TRBD1; V: TRBV7-8; J: TRBJ2-7; DNA: TGTGCCAGCAGTAAAGAAGCCGGGACAGGGGTCGAGCAGTACTTC; CDR3: CASSKEAGTGVEQYF
size: .; D: .; V: TRBV7-8; J: TRBJ1-2; DNA: TGTGCCAGCACTACGACAACTGGCTACACCTTC; CDR3: CASTTTTGYTF
size: .; D: .; V: TRBV20-1; J: TRBJ1-1; DNA: TGCAGTGCCACAAATCCCCGGGAACAGCTTAACACTGAAGCTTTCTTT; CDR3: CSATNPREQLNTEAFF
size: .; D: .; V: TRBV7-9; J: TRBJ2-2; DNA: TGTGCCAGCAGCTTCGGGCGGAACACCGGGGAGCTGTTTTTT; CDR3: CASSFGRNTGELFF
size: .; D: TRBD2; V: TRBV3-1; J: TRBJ2-5; DNA: TGTGCCAGCAGCCAAGGTCGGGGAGGGCAAGAGACCCAGTACTTC; CDR3: CASSQGRGGQETQYF
size: .; D: .; V: TRBV2; J: TRBJ2-5; DNA: TGTGCCAGCAGTCGAGGACAGAACCAAGAGACCCAGTACTTC; CDR3: CASSRGQNQETQYF
size: .; D: TRBD2; V: TRBV25-1; J: TRBJ2-1; DNA: TGTGCCAGCAGTGAAATTATAGGACTAGCGGGAGAGGACGATGAGCAGTTCTTC; CDR3: CASSEIIGLAGEDDEQFF